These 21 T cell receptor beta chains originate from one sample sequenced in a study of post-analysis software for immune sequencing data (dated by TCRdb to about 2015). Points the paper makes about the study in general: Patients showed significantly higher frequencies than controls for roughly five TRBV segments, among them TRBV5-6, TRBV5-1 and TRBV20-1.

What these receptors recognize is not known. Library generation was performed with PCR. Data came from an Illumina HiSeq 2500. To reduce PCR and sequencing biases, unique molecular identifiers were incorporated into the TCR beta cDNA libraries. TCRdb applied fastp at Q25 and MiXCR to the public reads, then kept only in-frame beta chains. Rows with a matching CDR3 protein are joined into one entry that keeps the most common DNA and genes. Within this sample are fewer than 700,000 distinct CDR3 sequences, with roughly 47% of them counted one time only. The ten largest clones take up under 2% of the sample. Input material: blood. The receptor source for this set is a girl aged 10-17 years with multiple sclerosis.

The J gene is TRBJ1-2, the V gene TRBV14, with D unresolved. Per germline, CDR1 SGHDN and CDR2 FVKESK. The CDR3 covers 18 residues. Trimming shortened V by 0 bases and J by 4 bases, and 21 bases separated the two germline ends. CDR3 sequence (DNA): TGTGCCAGCAGCCAAGAAGAATTTCGGCAAACCGACCCCTATGGCTACACCTTC. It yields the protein CASSQEEFRQTDPYGYTF.

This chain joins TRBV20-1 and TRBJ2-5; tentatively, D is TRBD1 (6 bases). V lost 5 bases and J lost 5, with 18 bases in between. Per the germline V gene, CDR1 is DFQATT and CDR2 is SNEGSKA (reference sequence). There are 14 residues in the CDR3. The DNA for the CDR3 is TGCAGTGCTCGGAAACAGGGCCAACGGGAGACCCAGTACTTC. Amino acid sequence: CSARKQGQRETQYF.

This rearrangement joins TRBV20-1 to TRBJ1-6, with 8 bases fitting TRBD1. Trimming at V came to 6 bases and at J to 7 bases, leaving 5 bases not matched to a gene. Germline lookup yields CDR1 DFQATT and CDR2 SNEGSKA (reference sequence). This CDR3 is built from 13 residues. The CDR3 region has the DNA TGCAGTGCCCAGGACAGGGTCAATTCACCCCTCCACTTT. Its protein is CSAQDRVNSPLHF.

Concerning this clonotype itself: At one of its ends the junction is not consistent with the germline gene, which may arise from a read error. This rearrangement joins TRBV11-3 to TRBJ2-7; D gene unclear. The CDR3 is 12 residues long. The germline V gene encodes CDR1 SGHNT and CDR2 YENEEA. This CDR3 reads CASSLEVYEEYF. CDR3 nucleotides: TGTGCCAGCAGCTTAGAGGTTTACGAGGAGTACTTC.

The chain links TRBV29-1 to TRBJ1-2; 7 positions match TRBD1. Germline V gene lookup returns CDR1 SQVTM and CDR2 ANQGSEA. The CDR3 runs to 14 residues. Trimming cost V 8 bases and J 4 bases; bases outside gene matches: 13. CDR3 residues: CSSNILQGGYGYTF. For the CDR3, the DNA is TGCAGCTCGAACATCCTCCAGGGGGGCTATGGCTACACCTTC.

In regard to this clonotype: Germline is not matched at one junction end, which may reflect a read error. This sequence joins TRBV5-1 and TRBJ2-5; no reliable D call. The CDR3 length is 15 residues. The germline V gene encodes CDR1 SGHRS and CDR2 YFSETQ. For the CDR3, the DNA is TGCGCCGGCAGCCCCATGACGCCCACCCAAGAGACCCAGTACTTC. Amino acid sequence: CAGSPMTPTQETQYF. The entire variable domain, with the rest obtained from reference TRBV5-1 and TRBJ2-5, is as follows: KAGVTQTPRYLIKTRGQQVTLSCSPISGHRSVSWYQQTPGQGLQFLFEYFSETQRNKGNFPGRFSGRQFSNSRSEMNVSTLELGDSALYLCAGSPMTPTQETQYFGPGTRLLVL.

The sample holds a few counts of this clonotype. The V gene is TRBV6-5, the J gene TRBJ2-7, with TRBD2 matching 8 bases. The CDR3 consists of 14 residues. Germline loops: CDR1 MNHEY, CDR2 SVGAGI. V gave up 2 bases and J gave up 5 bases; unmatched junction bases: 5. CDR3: CASSYVGRADEQYF. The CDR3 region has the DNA TGTGCCAGCAGTTACGTCGGGAGGGCCGACGAGCAGTACTTC.

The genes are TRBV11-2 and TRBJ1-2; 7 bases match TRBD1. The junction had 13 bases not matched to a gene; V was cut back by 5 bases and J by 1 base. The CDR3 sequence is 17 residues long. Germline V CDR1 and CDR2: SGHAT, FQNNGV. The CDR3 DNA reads TGTGCCAGCAGCGCCGTACGGACAGGAGGAAGTAACTATGGCTACACCTTC. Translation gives CASSAVRTGGSNYGYTF.

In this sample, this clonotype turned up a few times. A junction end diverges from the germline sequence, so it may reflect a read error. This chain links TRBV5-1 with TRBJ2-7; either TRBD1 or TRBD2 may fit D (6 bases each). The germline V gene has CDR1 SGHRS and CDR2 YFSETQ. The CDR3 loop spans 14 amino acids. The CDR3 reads CASRPGGASYEQYF. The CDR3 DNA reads TGTGCCAGCAGGCCCGGGGGCGCTTCCTACGAGCAGTACTTC.

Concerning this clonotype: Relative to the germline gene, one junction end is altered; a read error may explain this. CDR3 nucleotide sequence: TGTGCCAGCAGTTTGGTGACCGGGGAGCAGTTTTTT. Protein product: CASSLVTGEQFF. The rearrangement uses TRBV12-3 or TRBV12-4 and TRBJ2-2; a weak D match, TRBD2 (5 bases). The CDR3 is 12 residues long.

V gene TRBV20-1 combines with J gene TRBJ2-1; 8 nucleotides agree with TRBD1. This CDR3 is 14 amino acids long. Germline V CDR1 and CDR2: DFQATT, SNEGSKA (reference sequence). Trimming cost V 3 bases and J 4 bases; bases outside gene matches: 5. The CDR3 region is CSARGGQVYNEQFF. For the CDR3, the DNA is TGCAGTGCTAGGGGGGGACAGGTGTACAATGAGCAGTTCTTC.

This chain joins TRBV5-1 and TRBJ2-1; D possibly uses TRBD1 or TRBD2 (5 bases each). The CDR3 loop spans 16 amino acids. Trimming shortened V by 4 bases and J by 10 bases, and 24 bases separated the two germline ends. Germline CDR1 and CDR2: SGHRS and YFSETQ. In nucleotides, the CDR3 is TGCGCCAGCAGCCTGGTACCGGGCCGGGACCTCGCGGAGCAGTTCTTC. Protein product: CASSLVPGRDLAEQFF. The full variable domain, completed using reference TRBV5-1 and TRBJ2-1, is KAGVTQTPRYLIKTRGQQVTLSCSPISGHRSVSWYQQTPGQGLQFLFEYFSETQRNKGNFPGRFSGRQFSNSRSEMNVSTLELGDSALYLCASSLVPGRDLAEQFFGPGTRLTVL.

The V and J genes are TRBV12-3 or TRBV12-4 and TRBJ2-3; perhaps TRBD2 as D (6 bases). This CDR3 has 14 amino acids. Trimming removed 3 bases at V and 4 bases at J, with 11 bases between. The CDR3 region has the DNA TGTGCCAGCAGTTTCGGGGGTGGCGCAGATACGCAGTATTTT. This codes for CASSFGGGADTQYF.

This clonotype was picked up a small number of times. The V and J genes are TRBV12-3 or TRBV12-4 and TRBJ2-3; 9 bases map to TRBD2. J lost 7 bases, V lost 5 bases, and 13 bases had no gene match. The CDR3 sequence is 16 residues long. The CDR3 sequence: CASSPPVGTSPNTQYF. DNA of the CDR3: TGTGCCAGCAGTCCTCCTGTAGGGACTAGCCCGAATACGCAGTATTTT.

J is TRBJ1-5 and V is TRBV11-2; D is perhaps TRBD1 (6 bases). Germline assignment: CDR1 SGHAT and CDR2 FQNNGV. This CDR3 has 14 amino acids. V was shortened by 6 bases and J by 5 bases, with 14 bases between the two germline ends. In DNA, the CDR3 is TGTGCCAGCAGTTTACAGGGAACGGATCAGCCCCAGCATTTT. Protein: CASSLQGTDQPQHF. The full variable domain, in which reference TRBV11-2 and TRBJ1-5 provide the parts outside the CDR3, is EAGVAQSPRYKIIEKRQSVAFWCNPISGHATLYWYQQILGQGPKLLIQFQNNGVVDDSQLPKDRFSAERLKGVDSTLKIQPAKLEDSAVYLCASSLQGTDQPQHFGDGTRLSIL.

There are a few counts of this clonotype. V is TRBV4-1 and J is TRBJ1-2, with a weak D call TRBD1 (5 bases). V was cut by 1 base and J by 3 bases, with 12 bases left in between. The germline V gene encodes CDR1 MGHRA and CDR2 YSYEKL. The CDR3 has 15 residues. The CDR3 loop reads CASSQVGTPDYGYTF. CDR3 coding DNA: TGCGCCAGCAGCCAAGTGGGGACGCCGGACTATGGCTACACCTTC.

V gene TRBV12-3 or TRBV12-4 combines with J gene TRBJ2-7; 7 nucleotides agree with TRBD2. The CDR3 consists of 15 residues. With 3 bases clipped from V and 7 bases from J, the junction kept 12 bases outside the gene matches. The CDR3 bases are TGTGCCAGCAGTTTTGGCGGGAGTACCTACAATGAGCAGTACTTC. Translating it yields CASSFGGSTYNEQYF.

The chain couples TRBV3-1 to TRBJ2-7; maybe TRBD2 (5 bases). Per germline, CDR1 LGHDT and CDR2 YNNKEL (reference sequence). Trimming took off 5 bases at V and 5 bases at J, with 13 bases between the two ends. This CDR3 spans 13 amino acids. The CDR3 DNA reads TGTGCCAGCAGCGGAGGCGCCGGGAACGAGCAGTACTTC. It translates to CASSGGAGNEQYF.

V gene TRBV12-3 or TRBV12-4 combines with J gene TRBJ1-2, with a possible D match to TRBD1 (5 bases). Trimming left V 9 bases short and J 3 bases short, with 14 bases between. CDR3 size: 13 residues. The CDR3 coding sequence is TGTGCCAGTCGGCAGGGTGAGGACTATGGCTACACCTTC. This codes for CASRQGEDYGYTF.

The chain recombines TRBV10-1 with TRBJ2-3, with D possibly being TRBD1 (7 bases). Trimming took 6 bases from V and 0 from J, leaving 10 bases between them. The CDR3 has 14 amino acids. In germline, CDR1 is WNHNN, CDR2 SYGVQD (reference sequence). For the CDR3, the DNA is TGCGCCAGCAGACAGGGGACTAGCACAGATACGCAGTATTTT. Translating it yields CASRQGTSTDTQYF.

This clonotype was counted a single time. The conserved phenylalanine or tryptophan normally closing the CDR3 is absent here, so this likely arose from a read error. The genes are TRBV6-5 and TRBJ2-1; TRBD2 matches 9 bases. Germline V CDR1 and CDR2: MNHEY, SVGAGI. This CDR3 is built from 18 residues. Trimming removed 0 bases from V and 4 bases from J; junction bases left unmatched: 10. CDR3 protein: CASSYSVVAGGLYNEQFC. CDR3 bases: TGTGCCAGCAGTTACTCGGTAGTCGCGGGAGGGCTTTACAATGAGCAGTTCTGC.